These 14 T cell receptor beta chains originate from one sample sequenced in a study of CDR3 diversity in severe acne. TCRdb called the PCR reads again in MiXCR, with one record for every CDR3 protein. This table holds more than 85,000 distinct CDR3 sequences, 45% to 50% found once. Sequenced: blood. These receptors were taken from a male donor with severe acne vulgaris.

The chain joins TRBV4-3 to TRBJ1-4, with D hard to call. Trimming took 4 bases from V and 9 from J, leaving 15 bases between them. CDR3 length equals 14 residues. Germline CDR1 reads LGHNA; CDR2 reads YSLEER. The CDR3 is CASSRAGREKKLFF. CDR3 DNA sequence: TGCGCCAGCAGCCGAGCGGGCAGAGAGAAAAAACTGTTTTTT.

The V and J genes are TRBV7-4 and TRBJ2-5; D may correspond to TRBD1 or TRBD2 (5 bases each). This CDR3 is built from 14 residues. Germline V gives CDR1 SGHVT, CDR2 SQSDAQ. V shed 10 bases and J shed 3 bases, with 18 bases lying between them. The CDR3 protein is CATNILRGEETQYF. Written as DNA, the CDR3 is TGTGCCACCAACATCCTTAGAGGGGAAGAGACCCAGTACTTC. Full variable domain (outside the CDR3, taken from reference TRBV7-4 and TRBJ2-5): GAGVSQSPRYKVAKRGRDVALRCDSISGHVTLYWYRQTLGQGSEVLTYSQSDAQRDKSGRPSGRFSAERPERSVSTLKIQRTEQGDSAVYLCATNILRGEETQYFGPGTRLLVL.

In its sample, this clonotype was seen many times. This chain uses TRBV12-3 or TRBV12-4 with TRBJ1-1, with TRBD1 as a possible D gene (6 bases). This CDR3 spans 12 amino acids. V shed 7 bases and J shed 3 bases, with 9 bases lying between them. CDR3 protein: CASKDSYTEAFF. Written as DNA, the CDR3 is TGTGCCAGCAAGGACAGTTACACTGAAGCTTTCTTT.

V is TRBV7-9 and J is TRBJ2-7; D may be TRBD2 (6 bases). The CDR3 runs 15 residues. Trimming took 3 bases from V and 3 from J, leaving 15 bases between them. Germline CDR1 and CDR2: SEHNR and FQNEAQ (reference sequence). The DNA of the CDR3 is TGTGCCAGCAGCTTTTTGGTAAGCGGGTTCTACGAGCAGTACTTC. This gives the protein CASSFLVSGFYEQYF.

A word on this clonotype: A much larger clone is a single base away; this may be a read error. The chain couples TRBV9 to TRBJ2-3, with D perhaps given as TRBD1 or TRBD2 (5 bases each). This CDR3 contains 15 residues. Germline V gene sequence: CDR1 SGDLS, CDR2 YYNGEE. This CDR3 is CASSPPGSSTGTQYF. The CDR3 region has the DNA TGTGCCAGCAGCCCTCCAGGGAGTAGCACAGGTACGCAGTATTTT.

As concerns this clonotype: A much larger clone lies a single base off, so this may be a read error. The chain carries TRBV5-1 and TRBJ2-7; maybe TRBD2 (5 bases). This CDR3 is 14 amino acids long. The germline CDR1 and CDR2 sequences are SGHRS and YFSETQ. This chain's CDR3 is CASGFEGLDYEQYF. For the CDR3, the DNA is TGCGCCAGCGGCTTTGAGGGCCTGGACTACGAGCAGTACTTC. Together with reference TRBV5-1 and TRBJ2-7, the CDR3 gives the full variable domain: KAGVTQTPRYLIKTRGQQVTLSCSPISGHRSVSWYQQTPGQGLQFLFEYFSETQRNKGNFPGRFSGRQFSNSRSEMNVSTLELGDSALYLCASGFEGLDYEQYFGPGTRLTVT.

The chain couples TRBV28 to TRBJ2-6; TRBD2 is a possible D gene (5 bases). In germline, CDR1 is MDHEN, CDR2 SYDVKM. The CDR3 contains 13 residues. Trimming removed 11 bases from V and 16 bases from J, with 24 bases in between. CDR3 DNA sequence: TGTGCCGGCATCAAGACTTCAACCGGGGAGCTGACTTTC. Translated, it gives CAGIKTSTGELTF.

The V gene is TRBV9, the J gene TRBJ1-4, with D tentatively TRBD1 (6 bases). Germline V gene lookup returns CDR1 SGDLS and CDR2 YYNGEE. The V end was cut by 3 bases, the J end by 8 bases, with 14 bases between. The CDR3 covers 14 residues. The chain's CDR3 is CASSGGAALEKLFF. The CDR3 DNA reads TGTGCCAGCAGCGGGGGGGCAGCGTTGGAAAAACTGTTTTTT.

The chain carries TRBV30 and TRBJ2-1; D gene unclear. The V end was cut by 2 bases, the J end by 6 bases, with 14 bases between. The CDR3 has 14 amino acids. Germline V gives CDR1 GTSNPN, CDR2 SVGIG (reference sequence). The CDR3 DNA reads TGTGCCTGGAGTTCAGGAGTCTCTGGCAATGAGCAGTTCTTC. Its protein product is CAWSSGVSGNEQFF.

Details on this clonotype: A much larger clone lies a single base off, so this may be a read error. This rearrangement joins TRBV2 to TRBJ1-2; D gene uncertain. The CDR3 extends over 12 amino acids. CDR1 is SNHLY, CDR2 FYNNEI, per germline. The CDR3 DNA is TGTGCCAGCAGCCAGGCCGGCTATGGCTACGCCTTC. Amino acids: CASSQAGYGYAF. The complete variable domain, with remaining parts taken from reference TRBV2 and TRBJ1-2, reads EPEVTQTPSHQVTQMGQEVILRCVPISNHLYFYWYRQILGQKVEFLVSFYNNEISEKSEIFDDQFSVERPDGSNFTLKIRSTKLEDSAMYFCASSQAGYGYAFGSGTRLTVV.

The chain recombines TRBV13 with TRBJ1-2; possible D gene TRBD1, 6 bases. The CDR3 spans 18 residues. Per the germline V gene, CDR1 is PRHDT and CDR2 is FYEKMQ (reference sequence). Trimming removed 5 bases from V and 4 bases from J, with 26 bases in between. CDR3 residues: CASSLSFLTGSRSYGYTF. The CDR3 DNA sequence: TGTGCCAGCAGCCTCTCTTTCCTGACAGGCTCAAGGAGCTATGGCTACACCTTC.

This clonotype was seen a few times. The V gene is TRBV20-1, the J gene TRBJ2-7, with 12 bases identical to TRBD2. Germline CDR1 and CDR2: DFQATT and SNEGSKA (reference sequence). The length of the CDR3 is 18 residues. V lost 0 bases and J lost 3; bases outside the gene matches: 12. The CDR3 protein is CSARDIGASGRAVYEQYF. The CDR3 DNA follows: TGCAGTGCTAGAGACATTGGGGCTAGCGGGAGGGCGGTCTACGAGCAGTACTTC.

This clonotype has only a few counts. V is TRBV9 and J is TRBJ1-5; the D is unclear. Deletions cut 5 bases from V and 4 bases from J, with 10 bases between. The germline V gene encodes CDR1 SGDLS and CDR2 YYNGEE. The CDR3 loop spans 13 amino acids. The CDR3 loop reads CASSFVGNQPQHF. The CDR3 DNA follows: TGTGCCAGCAGTTTTGTGGGTAATCAGCCCCAGCATTTT.

J is TRBJ2-7 and V is TRBV7-2; weak D call: TRBD2 (6 bases). CDR3 length: 14 amino acids. V lost 4 bases to trimming and J lost 1 base, with 11 bases between them. Looked up from germline, CDR1 is SGHTA and CDR2 is FQGNSA. CDR3 sequence: CASSSGVESYEQYF. The CDR3 DNA follows: TGTGCCAGCAGCTCGGGAGTTGAATCCTACGAGCAGTACTTC.